These T cell receptor beta chains were read from a single sample in a study of shared T cell receptors in the human thymus. Produced via immunoSEQ multiplex PCR; TCRdb's table is partial and in-frame only. Of hundreds of thousands of clones listed, 78% are singletons. This sample was shared with a second study, whose subject was human thymus T cells.

Material: thymocytes. These receptors came from a boy younger than two with a congenital heart defect. Each CDR3 is given with its conserved first and last residue. The D gene is left open where the match is weak. A clone size is listed for some rows: how often the clone was seen (once, few, many), or a class if it is expanded.

V gene	D gene	clone size	J gene	CDR3 protein	CDR3 DNA
TRBV27	TRBD1	.	TRBJ2-2	CASRGQVDYTGELFF	TGTGCCAGCAGGGGACAGGTAGACTACACCGGGGAGCTGTTTTTT
TRBV11-2	TRBD2	.	TRBJ2-3	CASSLEGLAGERDTQYF	TGTGCCAGCAGCTTAGAGGGACTAGCGGGAGAAAGAGATACGCAGTATTTT
TRBV15	TRBD2	few	TRBJ2-7	CATSTEKRELPYEQYF	TGTGCCACCAGCACCGAGAAGCGGGAACTACCCTACGAGCAGTACTTC
TRBV29-1	TRBD1	.	TRBJ1-5	CSVGDRDQPQHF	TGCAGCGTTGGGGACAGGGATCAGCCCCAGCATTTT
TRBV15	.	.	TRBJ2-1	CATSRVEGGGNEQFF	TGTGCCACCAGCAGAGTGGAGGGAGGTGGGAATGAGCAGTTCTTC
TRBV7-9	TRBD2	.	TRBJ2-3	CASSLIAGGRADTQYF	TGTGCCAGCAGCTTAATAGCGGGAGGTAGGGCAGATACGCAGTATTTT
TRBV14	.	.	TRBJ2-1	CASSPPGKVSYNEQFF	TGTGCCAGCAGCCCCCCCGGGAAGGTCTCCTACAATGAGCAGTTCTTC
TRBV10-2	TRBD2	.	TRBJ2-2	CASSCSREGDTGELFF	TGCGCCAGCAGTTGCTCCCGGGAGGGGGACACCGGGGAGCTGTTTTTT
TRBV12-5	.	.	TRBJ2-5	CASGLARGGEETQYF	TGTGCTAGTGGTTTGGCCCGCGGAGGGGAAGAGACCCAGTACTTC
TRBV5-6	TRBD1	.	TRBJ1-4	CASSLLQGQKLFF	TGTGCCAGCAGCTTGCTACAGGGACAGAAACTGTTTTTT